This T cell receptor (beta chain) stems from a study of identical twins. Study-wide results and limits: With monozygotic twins, out-of-frame TCR alpha sharing exceeded what models estimated. Twin-shared out-of-frame alpha sequences were enriched for low generation probability.

As concerns this clonotype: Antigen unknown.

The V gene lost 4 bases and the J gene lost 5 bases, with 12 bases spanning the gap. The CDR3 loop spans 14 amino acids. In TCRdb, the 5' RACE reads were re-called with MiXCR into one record per CDR3 protein. Counted here are 200,000 to 300,000 distinct CDR3 sequences, about 10% occurring once; the ten biggest clones make up 9% to 10%. The clonotype comes from a middle-aged man in good health. The chain uses TRBV12-3 or TRBV12-4 and TRBJ1-5, with D unresolved. The sample was memory T cells sorted from blood. CDR3 sequence reads: CASSSWTFHQPQHF. DNA of the CDR3: TGTGCCAGCAGTTCCTGGACCTTCCATCAGCCCCAGCATTTT.